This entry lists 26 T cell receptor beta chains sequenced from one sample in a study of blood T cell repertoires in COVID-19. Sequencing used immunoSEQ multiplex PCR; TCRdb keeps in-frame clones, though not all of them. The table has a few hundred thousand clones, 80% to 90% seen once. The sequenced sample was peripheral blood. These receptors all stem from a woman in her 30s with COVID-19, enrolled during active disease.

CDR3 nucleotides: TGTGCCAGCAGCATACGGACAGGGGTTCAAGATGGCTACACCTTC. This translates into CASSIRTGVQDGYTF. The chain has TRBV14 and TRBJ1-2; 9 bases map to TRBD1. After removal of 5 bases from V and 6 bases from J, the junction contained 10 bases not matched to a gene. CDR1 and CDR2 (germline): SGHDN, FVKESK. The CDR3 has 15 amino acids.

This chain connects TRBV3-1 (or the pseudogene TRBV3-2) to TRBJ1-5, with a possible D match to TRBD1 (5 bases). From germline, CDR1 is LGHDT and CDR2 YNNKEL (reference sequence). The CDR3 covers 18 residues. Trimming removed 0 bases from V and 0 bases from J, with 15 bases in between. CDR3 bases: TGTGCCAGCAGCCAAGATTTCGCCAGGGATCCTAGCAATCAGCCCCAGCATTTT. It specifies CASSQDFARDPSNQPQHF.

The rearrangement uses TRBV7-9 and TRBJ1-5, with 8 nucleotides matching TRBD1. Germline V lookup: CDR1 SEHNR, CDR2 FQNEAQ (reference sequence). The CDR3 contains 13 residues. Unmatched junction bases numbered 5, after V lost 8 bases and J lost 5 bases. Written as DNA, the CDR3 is TGTGCCAGCGGACAGGGACGGGATCAGCCCCAGCATTTT. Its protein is CASGQGRDQPQHF. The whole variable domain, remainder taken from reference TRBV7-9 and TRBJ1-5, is DTGVSQNPRHKITKRGQNVTFRCDPISEHNRLYWYRQTLGQGPEFLTYFQNEAQLEKSRLLSDRFSAERPKGSFSTLEIQRTEQGDSAMYLCASGQGRDQPQHFGDGTRLSIL.

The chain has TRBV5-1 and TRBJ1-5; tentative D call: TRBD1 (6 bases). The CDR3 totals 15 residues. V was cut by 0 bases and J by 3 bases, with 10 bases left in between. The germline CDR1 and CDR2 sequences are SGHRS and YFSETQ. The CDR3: CASSLDGGNNQPQHF. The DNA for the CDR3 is TGCGCCAGCAGCTTGGATGGGGGCAACAATCAGCCCCAGCATTTT.

CDR3 nucleotide sequence: TGTGCCAGCAGCTTAGTGTGGGGCCCAAATTCACCCCTCCACTTT. Amino acid sequence: CASSLVWGPNSPLHF. The V call is TRBV11-2, the J call TRBJ1-6; the D gene is possibly TRBD1 (5 bases). The length of the CDR3 is 15 residues. CDR1 SGHAT and CDR2 FQNNGV come from the germline V gene. V lost 1 base and J lost 7, with 11 bases in between.

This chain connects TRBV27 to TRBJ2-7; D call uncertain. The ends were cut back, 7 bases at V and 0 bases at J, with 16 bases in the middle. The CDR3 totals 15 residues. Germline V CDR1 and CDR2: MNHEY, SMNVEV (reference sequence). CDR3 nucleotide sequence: TGTGCCAGCAAACTTAGCATTAGCCACTCCTACGAGCAGTACTTC. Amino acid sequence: CASKLSISHSYEQYF.

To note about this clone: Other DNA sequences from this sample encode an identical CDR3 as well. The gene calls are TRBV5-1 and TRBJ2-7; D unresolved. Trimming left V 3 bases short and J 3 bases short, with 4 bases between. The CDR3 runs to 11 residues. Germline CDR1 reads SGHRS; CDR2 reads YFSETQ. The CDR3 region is CASSSGYEQYF. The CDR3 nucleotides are TGCGCCAGCAGCTCCGGCTACGAGCAGTACTTC.

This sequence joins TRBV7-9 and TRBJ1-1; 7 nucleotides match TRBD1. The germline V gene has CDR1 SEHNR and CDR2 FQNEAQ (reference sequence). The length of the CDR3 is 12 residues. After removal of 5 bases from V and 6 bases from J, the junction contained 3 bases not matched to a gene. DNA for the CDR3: TGTGCCAGCAGCACCAGGGGGGCTGAAGCTTTCTTT. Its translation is CASSTRGAEAFF.

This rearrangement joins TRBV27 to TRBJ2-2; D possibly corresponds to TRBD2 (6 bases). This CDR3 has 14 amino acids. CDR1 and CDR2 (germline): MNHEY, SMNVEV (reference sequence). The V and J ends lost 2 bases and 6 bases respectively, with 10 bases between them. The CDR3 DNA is TGTGCCAGCAGTTTAAGGACTACGGCCGGGGAGCTGTTTTTT. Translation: CASSLRTTAGELFF.

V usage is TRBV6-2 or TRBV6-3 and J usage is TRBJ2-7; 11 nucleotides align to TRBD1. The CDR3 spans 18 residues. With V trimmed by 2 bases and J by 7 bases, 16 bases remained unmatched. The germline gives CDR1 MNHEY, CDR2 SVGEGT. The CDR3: CASSYDFDGTGGSGEQYF. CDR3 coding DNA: TGTGCCAGCAGTTACGACTTCGACGGGACAGGGGGTAGTGGGGAGCAGTACTTC.

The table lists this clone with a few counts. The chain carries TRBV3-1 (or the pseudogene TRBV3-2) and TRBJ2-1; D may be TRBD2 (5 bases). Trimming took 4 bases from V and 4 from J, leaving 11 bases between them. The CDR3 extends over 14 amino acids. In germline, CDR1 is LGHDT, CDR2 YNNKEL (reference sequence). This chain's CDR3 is CASSREREYNEQFF. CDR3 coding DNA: TGTGCCAGCAGCCGCGAGAGGGAATACAATGAGCAGTTCTTC.

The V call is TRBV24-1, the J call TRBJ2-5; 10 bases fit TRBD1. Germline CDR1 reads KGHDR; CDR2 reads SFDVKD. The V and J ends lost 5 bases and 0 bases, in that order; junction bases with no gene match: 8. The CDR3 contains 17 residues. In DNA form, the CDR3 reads TGTGCCACCAGTGGGCCACGGGACAGGGGTGACCAAGAGACCCAGTACTTC. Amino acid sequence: CATSGPRDRGDQETQYF.

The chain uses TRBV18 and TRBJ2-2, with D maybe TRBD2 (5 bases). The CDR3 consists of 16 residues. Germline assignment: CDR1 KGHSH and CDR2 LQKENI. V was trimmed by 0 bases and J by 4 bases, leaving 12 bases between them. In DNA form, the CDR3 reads TGTGCCAGCTCACCACCTAGTCTAGCTGGCACCGGGGAGCTGTTTTTT. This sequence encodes CASSPPSLAGTGELFF.

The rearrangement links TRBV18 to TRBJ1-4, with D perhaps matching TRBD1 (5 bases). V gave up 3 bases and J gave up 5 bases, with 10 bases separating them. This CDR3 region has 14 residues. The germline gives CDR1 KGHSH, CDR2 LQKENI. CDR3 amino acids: CASSPGGENEKLFF. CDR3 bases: TGTGCCAGCTCACCCGGGGGGGAAAATGAAAAACTGTTTTTT. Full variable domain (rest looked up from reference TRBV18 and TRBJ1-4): NAGVMQNPRHLVRRRGQEARLRCSPMKGHSHVYWYRQLPEEGLKFMVYLQKENIIDESGMPKERFSAEFPKEGPSILRIQQVVRGDSAAYFCASSPGGENEKLFFGSGTQLSVL.

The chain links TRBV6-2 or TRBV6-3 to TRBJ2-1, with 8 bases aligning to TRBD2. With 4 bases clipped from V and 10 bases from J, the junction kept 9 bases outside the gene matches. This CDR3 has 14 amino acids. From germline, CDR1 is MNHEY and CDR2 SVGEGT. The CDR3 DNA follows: TGTGCCAGCAGTTCCACTAGCGGTGGCGGGGAGCAGTTCTTC. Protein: CASSSTSGGGEQFF.

CDR3 protein: CATSRGQGEGGYTF. In DNA, the CDR3 is TGTGCCACCAGCAGAGGACAGGGGGAAGGTGGCTACACCTTC. This chain links TRBV15 with TRBJ1-2; 9 bases map to TRBD1. V shed 1 base and J 7 bases; nucleotides not matched to a gene: 4. The CDR3 contains 14 residues. Per germline, CDR1 LNHNV and CDR2 YYDKDF (reference sequence).

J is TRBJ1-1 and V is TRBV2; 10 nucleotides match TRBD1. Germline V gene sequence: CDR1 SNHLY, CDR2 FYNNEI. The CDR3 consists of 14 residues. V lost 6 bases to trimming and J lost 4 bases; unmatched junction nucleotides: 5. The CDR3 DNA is TGTGCCAGCAGCGACGACAGGGGGCCCACTGAAGCTTTCTTT. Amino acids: CASSDDRGPTEAFF.

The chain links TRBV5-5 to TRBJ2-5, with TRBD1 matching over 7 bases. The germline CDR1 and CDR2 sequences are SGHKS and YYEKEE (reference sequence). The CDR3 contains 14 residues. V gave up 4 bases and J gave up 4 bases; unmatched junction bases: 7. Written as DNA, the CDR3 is TGTGCCAGCAGCACAACAGGGGCGGCAGAGACCCAGTACTTC. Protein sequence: CASSTTGAAETQYF.

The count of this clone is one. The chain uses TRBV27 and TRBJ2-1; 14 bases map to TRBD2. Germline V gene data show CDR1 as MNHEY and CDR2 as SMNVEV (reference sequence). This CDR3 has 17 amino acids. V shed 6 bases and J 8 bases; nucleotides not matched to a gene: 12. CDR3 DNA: TGTGCCAGCAGCTCAAAGATGACTAGCGGGAGGGCATATGAGCAGTTCTTC. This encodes CASSSKMTSGRAYEQFF.

CDR3: CASSQDIGAIWAEAFF. The CDR3 DNA reads TGCGCCAGCAGCCAAGATATAGGAGCAATCTGGGCTGAAGCTTTCTTT. The chain carries TRBV4-3 and TRBJ1-1, with D unresolved. Germline CDR1 reads LGHNA; CDR2 reads YSLEER. This CDR3 is 16 amino acids long. V was cut by 0 bases and J by 6 bases, with 17 bases left in between.

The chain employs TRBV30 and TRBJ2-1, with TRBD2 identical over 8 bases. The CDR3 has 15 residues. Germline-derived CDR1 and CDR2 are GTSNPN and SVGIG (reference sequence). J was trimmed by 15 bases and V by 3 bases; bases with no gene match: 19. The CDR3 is CAWSTPGLVLPHPFF. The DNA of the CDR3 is TGTGCCTGGAGCACACCGGGACTAGTGCTCCCCCATCCGTTCTTC.

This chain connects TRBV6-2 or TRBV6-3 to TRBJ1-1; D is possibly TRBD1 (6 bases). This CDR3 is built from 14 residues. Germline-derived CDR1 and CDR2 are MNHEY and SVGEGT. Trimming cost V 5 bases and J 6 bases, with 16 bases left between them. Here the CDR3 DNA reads TGTGCCAGCAGTACGCAGGGCTACAGGGCTGAAGCTTTCTTT. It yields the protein CASSTQGYRAEAFF.

The CDR3 reads CASRGQAPNQPQHF. The CDR3 bases are TGTGCCAGCAGGGGACAGGCTCCAAATCAGCCCCAGCATTTT. The chain couples TRBV28 to TRBJ1-5; 8 nucleotides align to TRBD1. This CDR3 region has 14 residues. V was pared by 6 bases and J by 4 bases, with 5 bases of the junction left unmatched. Germline lookup yields CDR1 MDHEN and CDR2 SYDVKM. Based on the CDR3 plus reference TRBV28 and TRBJ1-5, the full variable domain is DVKVTQSSRYLVKRTGEKVFLECVQDMDHENMFWYRQDPGLGLRLIYFSYDVKMKEKGDIPEGYSVSREKKERFSLILESASTNQTSMYLCASRGQAPNQPQHFGDGTRLSIL.

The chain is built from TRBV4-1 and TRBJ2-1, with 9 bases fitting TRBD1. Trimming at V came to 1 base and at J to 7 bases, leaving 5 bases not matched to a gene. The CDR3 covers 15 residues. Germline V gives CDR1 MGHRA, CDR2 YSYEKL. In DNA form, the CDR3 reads TGCGCCAGCAGCCAAGGGGACAGGGAAGTGAATGAGCAGTTCTTC. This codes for CASSQGDREVNEQFF.

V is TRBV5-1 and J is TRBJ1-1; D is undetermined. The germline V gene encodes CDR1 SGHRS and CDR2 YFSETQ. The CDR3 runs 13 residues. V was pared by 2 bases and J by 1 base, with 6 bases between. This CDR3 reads CASSFDRNTEAFF. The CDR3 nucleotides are TGCGCCAGCAGCTTCGATAGGAACACTGAAGCTTTCTTT.

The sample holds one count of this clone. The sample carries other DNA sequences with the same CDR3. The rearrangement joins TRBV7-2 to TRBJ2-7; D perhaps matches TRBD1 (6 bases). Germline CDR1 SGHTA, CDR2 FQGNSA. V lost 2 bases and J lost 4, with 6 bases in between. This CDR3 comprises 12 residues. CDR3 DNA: TGTGCCAGCAGCTTACAGGGGTACGAGCAGTACTTC. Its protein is CASSLQGYEQYF.